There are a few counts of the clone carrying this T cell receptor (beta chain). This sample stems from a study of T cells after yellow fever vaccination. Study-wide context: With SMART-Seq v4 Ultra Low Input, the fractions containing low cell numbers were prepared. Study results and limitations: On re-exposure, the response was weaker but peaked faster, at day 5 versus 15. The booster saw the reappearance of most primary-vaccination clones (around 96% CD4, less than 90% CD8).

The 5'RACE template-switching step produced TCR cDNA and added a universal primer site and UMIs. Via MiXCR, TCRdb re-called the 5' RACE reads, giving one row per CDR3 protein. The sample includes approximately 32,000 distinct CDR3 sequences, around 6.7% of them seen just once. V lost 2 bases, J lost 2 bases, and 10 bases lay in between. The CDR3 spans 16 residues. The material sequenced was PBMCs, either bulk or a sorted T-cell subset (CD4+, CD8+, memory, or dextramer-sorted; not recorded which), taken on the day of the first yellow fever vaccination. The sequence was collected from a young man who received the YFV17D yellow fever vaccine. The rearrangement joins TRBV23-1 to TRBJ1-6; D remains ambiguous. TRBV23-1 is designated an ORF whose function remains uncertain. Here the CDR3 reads CASSQPRCPYNSPLHF. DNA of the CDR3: TGCGCCAGCAGTCAACCCCGATGTCCCTATAATTCACCCCTCCACTTT.